The rows below give T cell receptor beta chains drawn from one sample of a study of shared clonotypes between healthy human individuals. The data were produced by immunoSEQ multiplex PCR, yet TCRdb's version contains in-frame clones alone and is incomplete. Altogether around 600,000 clones are present, roughly 97% being singletons, with the ten largest covering approximately 0.057%. The sequenced sample consisted of naive CD4+ T cells sorted from blood. The origin of the receptors is a woman in her 30s in good health. The CDR3 runs from the conserved cysteine through the conserved F or W. The order of the fields is V gene, D gene, J gene, clone size, CDR3 protein, CDR3 DNA. D genes are given only for firm matches. Some rows have no size entry. The others give once, few or many, or a class for an expanded clone.

V gene: TRBV9
D gene: NA
J gene: TRBJ2-6
clone size: NA
CDR3 protein: CASSLPLGSRSGANVLTF
CDR3 DNA: TGTGCCAGCAGCCTCCCGTTGGGGAGTAGGTCTGGGGCCAACGTCCTGACTTTC

V gene: TRBV5-4
D gene: TRBD1
J gene: TRBJ2-7
clone size: once
CDR3 protein: CASSSTGGPYEQYF
CDR3 DNA: TGTGCCAGCAGCTCGACAGGGGGACCCTACGAGCAGTACTTC

V gene: TRBV6-6
D gene: NA
J gene: TRBJ2-3
clone size: NA
CDR3 protein: CASSYSFSSTDTQYF
CDR3 DNA: TGTGCCAGCAGTTACTCGTTCTCTAGCACAGATACGCAGTATTTT

V gene: TRBV5-1
D gene: NA
J gene: TRBJ2-2
clone size: NA
CDR3 protein: CASTALSTNTGELFF
CDR3 DNA: TGCGCCAGCACCGCTCTGTCGACAAACACCGGGGAGCTGTTTTTT

V gene: TRBV4-1
D gene: TRBD2
J gene: TRBJ2-7
clone size: once
CDR3 protein: CASSQVIVAGENYEQYF
CDR3 DNA: TGCGCCAGCAGCCAAGTAATAGTAGCGGGGGAGAACTACGAGCAGTACTTC

V gene: TRBV7-9
D gene: NA
J gene: TRBJ2-5
clone size: NA
CDR3 protein: CASSFLQTQETQYF
CDR3 DNA: TGTGCCAGCAGCTTTCTCCAGACCCAAGAGACCCAGTACTTC

V gene: TRBV25-1
D gene: NA
J gene: TRBJ2-7
clone size: NA
CDR3 protein: CASSLSYEQYF
CDR3 DNA: TGTGCCAGCAGCCTCTCCTACGAGCAGTACTTC

V gene: TRBV19
D gene: TRBD1
J gene: TRBJ2-3
clone size: NA
CDR3 protein: CASNPGPGTGRTDTQYF
CDR3 DNA: TGTGCCAGTAACCCCGGCCCGGGGACAGGGCGTACAGATACGCAGTATTTT

V gene: TRBV28
D gene: NA
J gene: TRBJ1-5
clone size: NA
CDR3 protein: CASSSQPGRGNQPQHF
CDR3 DNA: TGTGCCAGCAGTTCACAGCCGGGGCGCGGCAATCAGCCCCAGCATTTT

V gene: TRBV5-5
D gene: TRBD2
J gene: TRBJ2-1
clone size: NA
CDR3 protein: CASSLSGRSGRASEQFF
CDR3 DNA: TGTGCCAGCAGCTTGAGTGGCAGGAGCGGGAGGGCATCCGAGCAGTTCTTC

V gene: TRBV5-5
D gene: NA
J gene: TRBJ2-3
clone size: NA
CDR3 protein: CASSSQGWSDTQYF
CDR3 DNA: TGTGCCAGCAGCTCACAGGGCTGGTCAGATACGCAGTATTTT

V gene: TRBV7-9
D gene: NA
J gene: TRBJ2-3
clone size: NA
CDR3 protein: CAKEALGHTDTQYF
CDR3 DNA: TGTGCCAAGGAGGCACTCGGCCACACAGATACGCAGTATTTT

V gene: TRBV27
D gene: TRBD2
J gene: TRBJ2-7
clone size: NA
CDR3 protein: CASSPSGVSSYEQYF
CDR3 DNA: TGTGCCAGCAGCCCGAGCGGGGTGAGCTCCTACGAGCAGTACTTC

V gene: TRBV5-1
D gene: NA
J gene: TRBJ1-4
clone size: NA
CDR3 protein: CASSLQGGNEKLFF
CDR3 DNA: TGCGCCAGCAGCTTACAGGGAGGGAATGAAAAACTGTTTTTT

V gene: TRBV28
D gene: TRBD1
J gene: TRBJ1-1
clone size: NA
CDR3 protein: CASSLSGQGGTEAFF
CDR3 DNA: TGTGCCAGCAGTTTATCGGGACAGGGGGGCACTGAAGCTTTCTTT

V gene: TRBV7-9
D gene: NA
J gene: TRBJ1-5
clone size: NA
CDR3 protein: CASSGGFSNQPQHF
CDR3 DNA: TGTGCCAGCAGCGGGGGCTTTAGCAATCAGCCCCAGCATTTT

V gene: TRBV5-1
D gene: NA
J gene: TRBJ2-3
clone size: NA
CDR3 protein: CASSLIAVNTDTQYF
CDR3 DNA: TGCGCCAGCAGCTTGATAGCGGTTAACACAGATACGCAGTATTTT

V gene: TRBV29-1
D gene: NA
J gene: TRBJ2-5
clone size: NA
CDR3 protein: CSTEAVRGTETQYF
CDR3 DNA: TGCAGCACCGAGGCGGTCCGCGGAACGGAGACCCAGTACTTC

V gene: TRBV25-1
D gene: NA
J gene: TRBJ2-3
clone size: NA
CDR3 protein: CASSESKTARGDTQYF
CDR3 DNA: TGTGCCAGCAGTGAATCCAAGACAGCCCGAGGCGATACGCAGTATTTT

V gene: TRBV5-1
D gene: TRBD2
J gene: TRBJ2-1
clone size: NA
CDR3 protein: CANLLGTITLIGNEQFF
CDR3 DNA: TGCGCCAACCTCCTTGGGACTATAACATTAATCGGGAATGAGCAGTTCTTC

V gene: TRBV10-3
D gene: TRBD1
J gene: TRBJ1-1
clone size: NA
CDR3 protein: CAISERMGQGKTEAFF
CDR3 DNA: TGTGCCATCAGTGAACGAATGGGACAGGGAAAAACTGAAGCTTTCTTT

V gene: TRBV28
D gene: TRBD1
J gene: TRBJ1-3
clone size: NA
CDR3 protein: CASSWDRDSGNTIYF
CDR3 DNA: TGTGCCAGCAGTTGGGACAGGGACTCTGGAAACACCATATATTTT

V gene: TRBV7-6
D gene: NA
J gene: TRBJ2-5
clone size: NA
CDR3 protein: CASSPQEGEKTQYF
CDR3 DNA: TGTGCCAGCAGCCCCCAGGAGGGGGAGAAGACCCAGTACTTC

V gene: TRBV9
D gene: TRBD2
J gene: TRBJ2-1
clone size: NA
CDR3 protein: CASSLTTGTSGGSSYNEQFF
CDR3 DNA: TGTGCCAGCAGCCTTACAACAGGGACTAGCGGGGGGAGCTCCTACAATGAGCAGTTCTTC

V gene: TRBV7-8
D gene: TRBD2
J gene: TRBJ2-1
clone size: once
CDR3 protein: CASSLRQGLAGGYPFGEQFF
CDR3 DNA: TGTGCCAGCAGCTTAAGACAGGGACTAGCGGGAGGCTACCCCTTCGGTGAGCAGTTCTTC

V gene: TRBV28
D gene: TRBD2
J gene: TRBJ2-1
clone size: NA
CDR3 protein: CASRGGLAGGMIF
CDR3 DNA: TGTGCCAGCAGGGGAGGGCTAGCGGGAGGAATGATCTTC

V gene: TRBV25-1
D gene: TRBD2
J gene: TRBJ2-7
clone size: NA
CDR3 protein: CASSVWEGPLTYEQYF
CDR3 DNA: TGTGCCAGCAGTGTGTGGGAGGGCCCATTAACCTACGAGCAGTACTTC

V gene: TRBV2
D gene: NA
J gene: TRBJ1-5
clone size: NA
CDR3 protein: CASSEGRVGNQPQHF
CDR3 DNA: TGTGCCAGCAGTGAAGGCAGGGTAGGCAATCAGCCCCAGCATTTT

V gene: TRBV10-1
D gene: NA
J gene: TRBJ2-2
clone size: NA
CDR3 protein: CASRLDPSGGELFF
CDR3 DNA: TGCGCCAGCAGGCTGGATCCCTCCGGCGGGGAGCTGTTTTTT

V gene: TRBV7-2
D gene: NA
J gene: TRBJ2-7
clone size: NA
CDR3 protein: CASSLAPAPPGYEQYF
CDR3 DNA: TGTGCCAGCAGCTTAGCGCCGGCCCCTCCCGGCTACGAGCAGTACTTC

V gene: TRBV1
D gene: NA
J gene: TRBJ2-3
clone size: NA
CDR3 protein: CTSSPRTSGSSDTQYF
CDR3 DNA: TGCACCAGCAGTCCTCGGACTAGCGGGAGTTCGGATACGCAGTATTTT

V gene: TRBV4-1
D gene: NA
J gene: TRBJ1-4
clone size: NA
CDR3 protein: CASSQDRKLFF
CDR3 DNA: TGCGCCAGCAGCCAAGATAGAAAACTGTTTTTT

V gene: TRBV7-9
D gene: NA
J gene: TRBJ1-4
clone size: NA
CDR3 protein: CASSPSILEEKLFF
CDR3 DNA: TGTGCCAGCAGCCCCTCCATCCTGGAGGAAAAACTGTTTTTT

V gene: TRBV28
D gene: TRBD1
J gene: TRBJ1-5
clone size: NA
CDR3 protein: CASSFSGQGGGNQPQHF
CDR3 DNA: TGTGCCAGCAGTTTCTCTGGACAGGGAGGCGGCAATCAGCCCCAGCATTTT

V gene: TRBV5-4
D gene: TRBD2
J gene: TRBJ2-5
clone size: NA
CDR3 protein: CASSLVLAGGLETQYF
CDR3 DNA: TGTGCCAGCAGCTTGGTTCTAGCGGGAGGGTTGGAGACCCAGTACTTC

V gene: TRBV25-1
D gene: TRBD1
J gene: TRBJ2-3
clone size: NA
CDR3 protein: CASSGDRGTDTQYF
CDR3 DNA: TGTGCCAGCAGTGGGGACAGGGGCACAGATACGCAGTATTTT

V gene: TRBV18
D gene: NA
J gene: TRBJ2-1
clone size: NA
CDR3 protein: CASSAQGGGNEQFF
CDR3 DNA: TGTGCCAGCTCAGCCCAGGGAGGTGGCAATGAGCAGTTCTTC

V gene: TRBV19
D gene: NA
J gene: TRBJ1-1
clone size: NA
CDR3 protein: CASSMFGQMNTEAFF
CDR3 DNA: TGTGCCAGTAGTATGTTCGGACAGATGAACACTGAAGCTTTCTTT

V gene: TRBV5-1
D gene: NA
J gene: TRBJ2-1
clone size: once
CDR3 protein: CASSLGGLPGFNEQFF
CDR3 DNA: TGCGCCAGCAGCTTGGGGGGTCTCCCCGGCTTCAATGAGCAGTTCTTC

V gene: TRBV18
D gene: NA
J gene: TRBJ2-5
clone size: NA
CDR3 protein: CASSPRRGKETQYF
CDR3 DNA: TGTGCCAGCTCACCGAGGAGGGGGAAAGAGACCCAGTACTTC

V gene: TRBV7-2
D gene: NA
J gene: TRBJ1-5
clone size: NA
CDR3 protein: CASSSHYTGQPQHF
CDR3 DNA: TGTGCCAGCAGCTCCCATTATACGGGGCAGCCCCAGCATTTT

V gene: TRBV5-1
D gene: TRBD1
J gene: TRBJ2-3
clone size: NA
CDR3 protein: CASSLDRGTDTQYF
CDR3 DNA: TGCGCCAGCAGCCTAGACAGGGGGACAGATACGCAGTATTTT

V gene: TRBV4-1
D gene: NA
J gene: TRBJ2-7
clone size: NA
CDR3 protein: CASSQGTWTSGEQYF
CDR3 DNA: TGCGCCAGCAGCCAGGGTACTTGGACTTCTGGCGAGCAGTACTTC

V gene: TRBV7-9
D gene: NA
J gene: TRBJ2-6
clone size: NA
CDR3 protein: CASSLGPSGANVLTF
CDR3 DNA: TGTGCCAGCAGCTTAGGTCCCTCTGGGGCCAACGTCCTGACTTTC

V gene: TRBV27
D gene: TRBD1
J gene: TRBJ2-5
clone size: NA
CDR3 protein: CASSFTTGASGTQYF
CDR3 DNA: TGTGCCAGCAGTTTCACTACAGGGGCCTCGGGGACCCAGTACTTC

V gene: TRBV7-8
D gene: NA
J gene: TRBJ1-4
clone size: NA
CDR3 protein: CASSSRAGFSEKLFF
CDR3 DNA: TGTGCCAGCAGCTCCCGGGCAGGGTTTTCTGAAAAACTGTTTTTT

V gene: TRBV9
D gene: NA
J gene: TRBJ1-2
clone size: NA
CDR3 protein: CASSPTGTAYYGYTF
CDR3 DNA: TGTGCCAGCAGCCCTACCGGGACGGCCTACTATGGCTACACCTTC

V gene: TRBV7-2
D gene: NA
J gene: TRBJ1-4
clone size: NA
CDR3 protein: CASSLGLQVNEKLFF
CDR3 DNA: TGTGCCAGCAGCTTAGGGTTACAGGTTAATGAAAAACTGTTTTTT

V gene: TRBV25-1
D gene: NA
J gene: TRBJ2-7
clone size: NA
CDR3 protein: CASSEFGVVYEQYF
CDR3 DNA: TGTGCCAGCAGTGAATTCGGGGTCGTCTACGAGCAGTACTTC

V gene: TRBV2
D gene: TRBD1
J gene: TRBJ1-1
clone size: NA
CDR3 protein: CASRGTGGNNEAFF
CDR3 DNA: TGTGCCAGCAGGGGTACAGGGGGCAATAATGAAGCTTTCTTT

V gene: TRBV2
D gene: NA
J gene: TRBJ1-1
clone size: NA
CDR3 protein: CASRPPTGDTEAFF
CDR3 DNA: TGTGCCAGCAGGCCCCCCACCGGGGACACTGAAGCTTTCTTT

V gene: TRBV10-3
D gene: TRBD2
J gene: TRBJ2-1
clone size: NA
CDR3 protein: CAISGLAVSYNEQFF
CDR3 DNA: TGTGCCATCAGTGGCCTAGCGGTCTCCTACAATGAGCAGTTCTTC

V gene: TRBV10-2
D gene: NA
J gene: TRBJ1-1
clone size: NA
CDR3 protein: CASSESAWGTEAFF
CDR3 DNA: TGCGCCAGCAGTGAGTCCGCCTGGGGCACTGAAGCTTTCTTT

V gene: TRBV2
D gene: TRBD2
J gene: TRBJ2-7
clone size: NA
CDR3 protein: CASRDLLAGERDEQYF
CDR3 DNA: TGTGCCAGCAGGGATTTACTAGCGGGAGAACGCGACGAGCAGTACTTC

V gene: TRBV6-5
D gene: NA
J gene: TRBJ1-2
clone size: NA
CDR3 protein: CASSPRGIGYGYTF
CDR3 DNA: TGTGCCAGCAGTCCCCGTGGCATTGGCTATGGCTACACCTTC